This T cell receptor (beta chain) was sequenced in a study of beta chain features in type 1 diabetes. The investigators reverse transcribed all of the isolated RNA, so they sequenced expressed TCRB transcripts. Assay: immunoSEQ multiplex PCR; the TCRdb copy retains only in-frame clones and omits some. The table records some 190,000 clones, about 8% of them present only once. The V gene's germline CDR1 is MDHEN and CDR2 SYDVKM. The CDR3 extends over 13 amino acids. Trimming left V 4 bases short and J 5 bases short, with 11 bases between. General study results and limits: Type 1 diabetes patients had TCRB CDR3s that were shorter (moderately but significantly so) in all four CD4+ subsets.

This clone showed up just a few times. Its antigen is unidentified. The J gene is TRBJ2-5, the V gene TRBV28; D remains unclear. The receptor comes from a woman aged 40 to 55 with type 1 diabetes. The specimen was central memory CD4+ T cells from blood. CDR3 sequence reads: CASSSSWAETQYF. In DNA form, the CDR3 reads TGTGCCAGCAGTTCCTCTTGGGCGGAGACCCAGTACTTC. Based on the CDR3 plus reference TRBV28 and TRBJ2-5, the full variable domain is DVKVTQSSRYLVKRTGEKVFLECVQDMDHENMFWYRQDPGLGLRLIYFSYDVKMKEKGDIPEGYSVSREKKERFSLILESASTNQTSMYLCASSSSWAETQYFGPGTRLLVL.